This TCR beta chain comes out of a study of OX40 agonist ivuxolimab in advanced cancers. Study-level background: Ivuxolimab was an agonistic, fully human IgG2 monoclonal antibody directed against OX40 (CD134), a costimulatory receptor. Intravenous ivuxolimab was administered to patients every 2 weeks at six dose levels: 0.01, 0.1, 0.3, 1.5, 3 and 10 mg/kg. Of the roughly 50 dose-escalation patients, hepatocellular carcinoma was present in around 19, melanoma in some 15, renal cell carcinoma in 9 and head and neck cancer in 9. Prior anti-PD-1, anti-PD-L1 or anti-CTLA-4 therapy was permitted, and checkpoint inhibitors had been received by more than 35% of dose-escalation patients. The dose-escalation cohort was roughly 87% male with a mean age of approximately 60 years, ranging from roughly 20 to 85. The paper covers the monotherapy dose-escalation part of the phase I ivuxolimab trial, which included N of about 50 patients. The purpose of peripheral TCRbeta sequencing was to test whether ivuxolimab changed TCR sequence diversity and led to clonal T-cell expansion. Partial responses were achieved by three dose-escalation patients, of whom one had hepatocellular carcinoma and two had cutaneous melanoma.

Study-wide conclusions, independent of this receptor: After ivuxolimab, expanded clones were on average more numerous among CD8+ T cells than among CD4+ T cells. At doses of 0.1 to 3.0 mg/kg, clonal expansion of both CD4+ and CD8+ T cells in blood was seen between baseline and week 6. In the 0.1-3.0 mg/kg groups, partial responders were among the patients with the lowest normalized peripheral clonal expansion, particularly in CD8+ T cells. Antigen specificity was not determined for the clonally expanded peripheral T cells. Low levels of normalized T-cell clonal expansion were also seen in some patients who did not respond.

Patients with a history of autoimmune disease or receiving systemic immunosuppression were excluded from the trial. Peripheral blood for TCR sequencing was collected from all dose cohorts at baseline, on cycle 4 day 1, and on cycle 7 day 1. Samples were obtained from an open-label, multicenter, first-in-human phase I dose-escalation trial of ivuxolimab. The trial enrolled adults with locally advanced or metastatic head and neck squamous cell, hepatocellular, melanoma or renal cell carcinoma. Before TCR sequencing, CD4+ and CD8+ T cells were separately sorted from peripheral blood. From cysteine to phenylalanine, the CDR3 is 15 amino acids long. Solely the CDR3 DNA is kept, with 45 bases framed from the first base. CDR1 and CDR2 (SGHRS, YFSETQ) derive from the germline V gene. V sheds 4 bases and J sheds 4 bases, leaving 17 bases between their ends. A single count supports this clone. The antigen it recognizes is unknown. No qualities accompany the bases; no much larger clone lies one base away.

Genomic DNA was isolated from the sorted cells so that the TCRbeta CDR3 region could be sequenced. TCRbeta CDR3 regions were sequenced using the immunoSEQ Assay. This immuneACCESS table, as held by TCRdb, lists in-frame sequences with V and J called but not all clones. Of the missing ones, under half trace to an unresolved V gene in checked studies; the others have no known cause. Counted in this sample were some 78,000 clones; 92% of them appeared once. The ten largest clones capture about 2.8% of the sample. The TCR comes from an adult with an advanced solid tumor such as melanoma, head and neck, liver or kidney cancer. The sequencing used CD4+ or CD8+ T cells sorted from blood, collected in a trial of the OX40 agonist ivuxolimab. The chain uses TRBV5-1 and TRBJ1-1, with a weak D call of TRBD1 (6 bases match). The nucleotide sequence is given as TGCGCCAGCAGCCGGGGACACCCAAGTGGCACTGAAGCTTTCTTT. It codes for CASSRGHPSGTEAFF.